What follows describes a single T cell receptor (beta chain). The sample comes from a study of blood T cell repertoires in COVID-19. The wider study: Researchers got acute and convalescent COVID-19 samples from the United States, Italy and Spain. PBMCs, B-cell-depleted T cells, or T cells were the source of the cDNA or gDNA that made up the material.

As processed by the authors: Using reference gene primer amplification, nucleated cell counts were estimated. Clones were sequenced by immunoSEQ multiplex PCR, and TCRdb holds only the in-frame ones, with some missing. V and J calls and clone size are given by that table; D and trimming were obtained from the DNA. The profile shows about 100,000 clones, around 86% of them singletons. The CDR3 is 15 residues long. V shed 4 bases and J 2 bases; nucleotides not matched to a gene: 2. CDR1 is SGHRS and CDR2 is YFSETQ in the germline V gene. Sequencing input: peripheral blood. The TCR sequence derives from a woman aged 70-85 years with acute or convalescent COVID-19. The chain employs TRBV5-1 and TRBJ2-7; 14 bases match TRBD2. The CDR3 bases are TGCGCCAGCAGCCAGGGACTAGCGGGAGCCTACGAGCAGTACTTC. Translating gives CASSQGLAGAYEQYF.